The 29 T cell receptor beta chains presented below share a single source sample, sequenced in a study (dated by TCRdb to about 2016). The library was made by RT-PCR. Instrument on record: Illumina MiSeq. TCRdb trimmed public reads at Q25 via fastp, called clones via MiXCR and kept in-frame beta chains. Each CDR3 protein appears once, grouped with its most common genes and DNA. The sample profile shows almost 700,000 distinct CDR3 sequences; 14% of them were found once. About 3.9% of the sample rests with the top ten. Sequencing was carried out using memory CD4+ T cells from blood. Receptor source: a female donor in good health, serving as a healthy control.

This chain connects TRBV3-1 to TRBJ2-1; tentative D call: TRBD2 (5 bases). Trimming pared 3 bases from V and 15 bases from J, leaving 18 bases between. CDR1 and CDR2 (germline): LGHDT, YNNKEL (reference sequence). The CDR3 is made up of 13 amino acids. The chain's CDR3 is CASSHQPGEIMFF. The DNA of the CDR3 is TGTGCCAGCAGCCACCAACCCGGGGAGATTATGTTCTTC.

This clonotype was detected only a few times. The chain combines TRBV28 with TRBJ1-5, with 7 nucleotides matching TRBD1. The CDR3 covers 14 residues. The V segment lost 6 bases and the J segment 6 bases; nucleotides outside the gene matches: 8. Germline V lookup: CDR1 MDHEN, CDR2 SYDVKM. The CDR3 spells CASSSSGDSQPQHF. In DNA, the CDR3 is TGTGCCAGCAGCTCCTCCGGGGACAGTCAGCCCCAGCATTTT.

The CDR3 DNA reads as TGTGCCAGCAGTTCTGGGGACCTACTACTCACAGATACGCAGTATTTT. It specifies CASSSGDLLLTDTQYF. The V and J genes are TRBV6-2 or TRBV6-3 and TRBJ2-3; TRBD1 or TRBD2 may be the D gene (5 bases each). With 4 bases removed from V and 2 bases from J, the gap between germline ends came to 16 bases. The CDR3 extends over 16 amino acids. Germline CDR1 MNHEY, CDR2 SVGEGT.

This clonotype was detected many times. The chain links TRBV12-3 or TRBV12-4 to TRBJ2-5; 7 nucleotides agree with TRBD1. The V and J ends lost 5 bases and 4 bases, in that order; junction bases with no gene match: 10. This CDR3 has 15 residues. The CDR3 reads CASSRTQGSPETQYF. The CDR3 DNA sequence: TGTGCCAGCAGTCGTACACAGGGGTCCCCAGAGACCCAGTACTTC.

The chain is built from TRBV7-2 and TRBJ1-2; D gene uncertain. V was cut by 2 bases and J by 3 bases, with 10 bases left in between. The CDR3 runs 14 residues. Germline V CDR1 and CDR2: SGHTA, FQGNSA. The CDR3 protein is CASSLNGGDYGYTF. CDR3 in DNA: TGTGCCAGCAGCTTAAATGGCGGGGACTATGGCTACACCTTC.

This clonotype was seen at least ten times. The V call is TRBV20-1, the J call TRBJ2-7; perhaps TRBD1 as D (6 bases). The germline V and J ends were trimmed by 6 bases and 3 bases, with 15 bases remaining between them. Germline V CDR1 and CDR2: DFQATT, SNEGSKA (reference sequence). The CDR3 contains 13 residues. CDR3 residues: CSATGTYNYEQYF. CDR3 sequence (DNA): TGCAGTGCCACCGGGACATATAACTACGAGCAGTACTTC.

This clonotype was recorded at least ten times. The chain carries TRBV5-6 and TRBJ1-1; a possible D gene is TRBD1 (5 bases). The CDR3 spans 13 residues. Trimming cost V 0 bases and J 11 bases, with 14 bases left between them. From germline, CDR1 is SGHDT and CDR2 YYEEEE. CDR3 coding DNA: TGTGCCAGCAGCTTGGCGGGACGGGGTGCTGCTTTCTTT. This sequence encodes CASSLAGRGAAFF.

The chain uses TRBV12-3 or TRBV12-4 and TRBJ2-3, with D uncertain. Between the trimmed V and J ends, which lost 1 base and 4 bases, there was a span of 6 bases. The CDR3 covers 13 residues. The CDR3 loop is CASSLDQADTQYF. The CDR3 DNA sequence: TGTGCCAGCAGTTTAGATCAGGCAGATACGCAGTATTTT.

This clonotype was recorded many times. This CDR3 is CASSQSEGGTKNIQYF. The CDR3, as DNA: TGTGCCAGCAGCCAATCTGAGGGAGGGACCAAAAACATTCAGTACTTC. The chain recombines TRBV4-2 with TRBJ2-4, with 7 nucleotides matching TRBD2. The V segment lost 2 bases and the J segment 2 bases; nucleotides outside the gene matches: 6. Germline V CDR1 and CDR2: LGHNA, YNFKEQ. There are 16 residues in the CDR3.

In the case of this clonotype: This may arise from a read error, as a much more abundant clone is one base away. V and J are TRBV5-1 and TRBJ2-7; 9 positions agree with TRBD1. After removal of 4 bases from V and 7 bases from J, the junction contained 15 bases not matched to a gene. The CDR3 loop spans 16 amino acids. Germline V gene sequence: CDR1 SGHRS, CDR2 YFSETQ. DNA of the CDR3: TGCGCCAGCAGCCCCCACGGGACAGGGCTGAACAATGAGCAGTACTTC. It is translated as CASSPHGTGLNNEQYF.

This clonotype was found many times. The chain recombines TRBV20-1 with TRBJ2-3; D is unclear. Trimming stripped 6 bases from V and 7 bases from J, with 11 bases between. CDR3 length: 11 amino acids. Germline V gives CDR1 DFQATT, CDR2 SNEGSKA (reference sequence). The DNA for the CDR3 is TGCAGTGCCGCAAAGGAGAATACGCAGTATTTT. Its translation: CSAAKENTQYF.

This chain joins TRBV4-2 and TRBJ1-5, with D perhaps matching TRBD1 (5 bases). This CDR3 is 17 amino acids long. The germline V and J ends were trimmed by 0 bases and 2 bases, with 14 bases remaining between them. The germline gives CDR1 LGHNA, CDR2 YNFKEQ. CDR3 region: CASSQDLAGSGNQPQHF. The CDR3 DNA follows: TGTGCCAGCAGCCAAGATCTGGCAGGGTCGGGCAATCAGCCCCAGCATTTT.

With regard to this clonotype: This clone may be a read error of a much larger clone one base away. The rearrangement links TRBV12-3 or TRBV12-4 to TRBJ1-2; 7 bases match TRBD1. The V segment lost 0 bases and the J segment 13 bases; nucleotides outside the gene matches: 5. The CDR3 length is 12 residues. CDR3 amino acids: CASSLAKGAFTF. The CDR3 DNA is TGTGCCAGCAGTTTAGCCAAGGGGGCATTCACCTTC.

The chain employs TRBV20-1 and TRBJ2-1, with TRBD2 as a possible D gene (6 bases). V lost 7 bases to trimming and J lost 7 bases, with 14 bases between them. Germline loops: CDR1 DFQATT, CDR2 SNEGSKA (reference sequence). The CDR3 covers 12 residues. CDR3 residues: CSVGGVDNEQFF. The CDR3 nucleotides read TGCAGTGTGGGGGGAGTAGATAATGAGCAGTTCTTC.

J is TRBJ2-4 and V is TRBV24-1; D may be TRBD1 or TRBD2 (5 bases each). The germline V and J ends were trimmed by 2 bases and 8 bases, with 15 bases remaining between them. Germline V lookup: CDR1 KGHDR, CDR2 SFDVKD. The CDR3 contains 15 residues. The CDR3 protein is CATSDSGTLRDIQYF. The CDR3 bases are TGTGCCACCAGTGATTCCGGGACCCTCAGAGACATTCAGTACTTC.

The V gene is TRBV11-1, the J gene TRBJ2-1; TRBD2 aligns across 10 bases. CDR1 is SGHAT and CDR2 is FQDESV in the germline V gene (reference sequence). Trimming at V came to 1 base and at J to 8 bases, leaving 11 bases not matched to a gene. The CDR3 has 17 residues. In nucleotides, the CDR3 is TGTGCCAGCAGCTTAGGTCGGTCTAGCGGGAGTGGGGATGAGCAGTTCTTC. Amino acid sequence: CASSLGRSSGSGDEQFF.

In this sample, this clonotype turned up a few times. CDR3 sequence reads: CASTGVKETQYF. CDR3 nucleotide sequence: TGTGCCAGCACAGGGGTCAAAGAGACCCAGTACTTC. The chain carries TRBV6-1 and TRBJ2-5; possibly TRBD1 for D (6 bases). Germline CDR1 is MNHNS and CDR2 is SASEGT. V shed 7 bases and J shed 3 bases, with 9 bases lying between them. This CDR3 spans 12 amino acids.

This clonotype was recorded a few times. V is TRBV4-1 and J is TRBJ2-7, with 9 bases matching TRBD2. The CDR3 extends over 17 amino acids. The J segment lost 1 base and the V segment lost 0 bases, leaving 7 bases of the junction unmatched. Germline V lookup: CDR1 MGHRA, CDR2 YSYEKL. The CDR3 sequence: CASSQDRAGGPSYEQYF. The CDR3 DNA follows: TGCGCCAGCAGCCAAGATAGGGCGGGAGGGCCGTCCTACGAGCAGTACTTC.

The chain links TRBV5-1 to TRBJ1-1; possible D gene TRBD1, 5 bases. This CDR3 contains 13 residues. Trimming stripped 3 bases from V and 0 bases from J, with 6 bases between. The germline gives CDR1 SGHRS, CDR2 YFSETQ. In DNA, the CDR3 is TGCGCCAGCAGCTGGGACGTGAACACTGAAGCTTTCTTT. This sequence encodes CASSWDVNTEAFF.

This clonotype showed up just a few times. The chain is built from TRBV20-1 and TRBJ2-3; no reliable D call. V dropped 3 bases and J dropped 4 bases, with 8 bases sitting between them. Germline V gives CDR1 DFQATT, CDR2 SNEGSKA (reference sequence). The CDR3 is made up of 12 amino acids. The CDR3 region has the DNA TGCAGTGCTAGCGGTCTCTCAGATACGCAGTATTTT. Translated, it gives CSASGLSDTQYF.

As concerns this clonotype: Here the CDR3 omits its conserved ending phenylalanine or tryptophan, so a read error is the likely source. The CDR3 loop is CASSYSIASDTQYL. The CDR3 DNA follows: TGTGCCAGCAGTTACTCGATAGCTTCAGATACGCAGTATCTT. The chain combines TRBV6-5 with TRBJ2-3, with D hard to call. The CDR3 is 14 amino acids. Germline V gene lookup returns CDR1 MNHEY and CDR2 SVGAGI. V was trimmed by 0 bases and J by 4 bases, leaving 8 bases between them.

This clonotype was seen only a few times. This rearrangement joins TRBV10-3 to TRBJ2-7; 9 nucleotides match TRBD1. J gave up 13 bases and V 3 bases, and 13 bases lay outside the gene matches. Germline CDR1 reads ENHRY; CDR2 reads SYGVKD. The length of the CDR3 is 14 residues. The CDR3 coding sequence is TGTGCCATCAGTGACTCCCGACAGGGGGTTTCGGGTTACTTC. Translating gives CAISDSRQGVSGYF.

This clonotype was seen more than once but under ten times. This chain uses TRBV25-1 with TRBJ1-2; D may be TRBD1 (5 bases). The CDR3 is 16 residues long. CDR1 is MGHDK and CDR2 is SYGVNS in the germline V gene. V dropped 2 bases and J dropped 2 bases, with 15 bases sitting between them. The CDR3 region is CASSEPGKGMNYGYTF. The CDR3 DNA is TGTGCCAGCAGTGAACCAGGGAAAGGGATGAACTATGGCTACACCTTC.

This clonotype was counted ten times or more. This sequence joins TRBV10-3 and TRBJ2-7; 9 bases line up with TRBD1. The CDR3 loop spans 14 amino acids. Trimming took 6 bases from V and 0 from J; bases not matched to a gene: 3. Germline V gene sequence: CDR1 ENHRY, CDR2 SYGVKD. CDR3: CAISSTGGSYEQYF. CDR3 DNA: TGTGCCATCAGCTCGACAGGGGGCTCCTACGAGCAGTACTTC.

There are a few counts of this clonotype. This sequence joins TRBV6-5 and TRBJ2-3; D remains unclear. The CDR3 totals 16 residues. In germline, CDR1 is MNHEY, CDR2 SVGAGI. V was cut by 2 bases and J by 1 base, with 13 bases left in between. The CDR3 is CASSYLGTFGTDTQYF. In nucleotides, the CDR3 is TGTGCCAGCAGTTACCTTGGTACCTTCGGCACAGATACGCAGTATTTT.

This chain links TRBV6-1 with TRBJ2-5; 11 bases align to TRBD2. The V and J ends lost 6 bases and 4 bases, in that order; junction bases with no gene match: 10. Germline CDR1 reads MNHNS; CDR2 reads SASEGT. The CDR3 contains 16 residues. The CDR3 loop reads CASSIKLAGDGETQYF. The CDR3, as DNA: TGTGCCAGCAGCATAAAACTAGCGGGAGACGGAGAGACCCAGTACTTC.

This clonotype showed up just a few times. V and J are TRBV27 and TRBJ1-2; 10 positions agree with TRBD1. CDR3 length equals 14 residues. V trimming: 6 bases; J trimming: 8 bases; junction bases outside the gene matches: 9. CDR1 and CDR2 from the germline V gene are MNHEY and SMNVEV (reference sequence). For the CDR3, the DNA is TGTGCCAGCAGCAGGACAGGGGGGATCGGCGGCTACACCTTC. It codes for CASSRTGGIGGYTF.

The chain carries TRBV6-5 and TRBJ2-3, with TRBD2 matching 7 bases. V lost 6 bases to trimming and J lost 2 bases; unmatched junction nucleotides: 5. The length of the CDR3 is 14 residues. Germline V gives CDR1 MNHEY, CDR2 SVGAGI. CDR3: CASRLGLNTDTQYF. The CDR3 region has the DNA TGTGCCAGCAGACTGGGACTAAACACAGATACGCAGTATTTT.

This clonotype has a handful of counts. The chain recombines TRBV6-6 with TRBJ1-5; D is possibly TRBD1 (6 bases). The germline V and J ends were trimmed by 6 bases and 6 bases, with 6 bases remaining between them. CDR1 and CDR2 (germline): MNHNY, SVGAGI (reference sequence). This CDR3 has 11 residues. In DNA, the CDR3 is TGTGCCAGCAGACAGGGTCAGCCCCAGCATTTT. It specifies CASRQGQPQHF.